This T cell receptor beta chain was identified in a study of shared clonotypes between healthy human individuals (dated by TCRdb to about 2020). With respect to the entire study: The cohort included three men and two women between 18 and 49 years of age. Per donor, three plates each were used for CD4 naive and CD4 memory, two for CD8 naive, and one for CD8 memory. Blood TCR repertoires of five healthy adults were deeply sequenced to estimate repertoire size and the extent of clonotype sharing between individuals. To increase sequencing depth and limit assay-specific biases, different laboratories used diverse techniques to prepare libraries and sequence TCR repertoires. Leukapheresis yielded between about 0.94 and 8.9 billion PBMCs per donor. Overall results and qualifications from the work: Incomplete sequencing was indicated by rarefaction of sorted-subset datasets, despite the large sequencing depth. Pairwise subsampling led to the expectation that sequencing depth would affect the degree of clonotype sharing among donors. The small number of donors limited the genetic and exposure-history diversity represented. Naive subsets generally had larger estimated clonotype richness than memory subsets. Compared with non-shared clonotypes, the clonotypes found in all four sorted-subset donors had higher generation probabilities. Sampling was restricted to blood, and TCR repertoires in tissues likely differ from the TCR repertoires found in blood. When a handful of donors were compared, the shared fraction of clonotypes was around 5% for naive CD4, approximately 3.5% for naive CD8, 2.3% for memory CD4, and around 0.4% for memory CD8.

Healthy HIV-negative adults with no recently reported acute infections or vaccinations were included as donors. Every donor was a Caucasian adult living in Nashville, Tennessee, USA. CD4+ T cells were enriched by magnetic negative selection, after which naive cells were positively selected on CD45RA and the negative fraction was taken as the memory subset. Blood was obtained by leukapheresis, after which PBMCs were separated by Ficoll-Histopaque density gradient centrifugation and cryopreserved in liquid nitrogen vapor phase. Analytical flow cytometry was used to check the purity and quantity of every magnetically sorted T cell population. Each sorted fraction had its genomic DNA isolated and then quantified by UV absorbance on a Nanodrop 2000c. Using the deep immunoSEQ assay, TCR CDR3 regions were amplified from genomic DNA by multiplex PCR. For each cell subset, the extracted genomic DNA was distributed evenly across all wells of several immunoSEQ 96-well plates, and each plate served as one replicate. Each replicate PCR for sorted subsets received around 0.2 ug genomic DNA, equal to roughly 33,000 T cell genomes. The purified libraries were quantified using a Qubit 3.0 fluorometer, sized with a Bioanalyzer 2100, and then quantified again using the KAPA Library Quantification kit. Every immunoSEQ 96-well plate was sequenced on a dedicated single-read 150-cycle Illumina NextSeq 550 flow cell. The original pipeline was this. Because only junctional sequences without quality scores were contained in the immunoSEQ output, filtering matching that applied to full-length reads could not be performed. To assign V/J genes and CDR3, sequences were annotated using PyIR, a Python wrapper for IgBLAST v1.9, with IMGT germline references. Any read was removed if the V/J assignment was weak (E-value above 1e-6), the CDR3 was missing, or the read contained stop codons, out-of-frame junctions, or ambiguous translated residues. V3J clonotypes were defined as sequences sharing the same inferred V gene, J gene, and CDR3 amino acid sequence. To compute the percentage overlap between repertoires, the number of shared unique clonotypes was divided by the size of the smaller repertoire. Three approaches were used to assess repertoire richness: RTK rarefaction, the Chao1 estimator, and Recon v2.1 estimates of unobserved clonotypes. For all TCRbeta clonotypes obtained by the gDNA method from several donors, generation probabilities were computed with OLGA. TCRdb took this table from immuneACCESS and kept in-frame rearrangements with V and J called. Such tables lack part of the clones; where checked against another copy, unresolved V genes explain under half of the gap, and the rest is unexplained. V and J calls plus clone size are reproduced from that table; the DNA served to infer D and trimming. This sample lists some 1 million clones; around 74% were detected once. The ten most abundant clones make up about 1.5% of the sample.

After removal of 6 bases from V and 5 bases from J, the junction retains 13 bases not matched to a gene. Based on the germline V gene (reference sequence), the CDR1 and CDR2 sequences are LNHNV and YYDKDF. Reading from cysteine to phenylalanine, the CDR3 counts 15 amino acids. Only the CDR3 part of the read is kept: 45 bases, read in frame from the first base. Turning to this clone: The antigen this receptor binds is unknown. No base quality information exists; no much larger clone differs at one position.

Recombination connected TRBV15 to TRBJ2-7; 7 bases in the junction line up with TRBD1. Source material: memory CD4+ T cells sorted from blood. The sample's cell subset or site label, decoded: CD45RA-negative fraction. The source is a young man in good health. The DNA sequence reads TGTGCCACCAGTCTGACGGGGACAGAAATCCACGAGCAGTACTTC. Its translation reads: CATSLTGTEIHEQYF.